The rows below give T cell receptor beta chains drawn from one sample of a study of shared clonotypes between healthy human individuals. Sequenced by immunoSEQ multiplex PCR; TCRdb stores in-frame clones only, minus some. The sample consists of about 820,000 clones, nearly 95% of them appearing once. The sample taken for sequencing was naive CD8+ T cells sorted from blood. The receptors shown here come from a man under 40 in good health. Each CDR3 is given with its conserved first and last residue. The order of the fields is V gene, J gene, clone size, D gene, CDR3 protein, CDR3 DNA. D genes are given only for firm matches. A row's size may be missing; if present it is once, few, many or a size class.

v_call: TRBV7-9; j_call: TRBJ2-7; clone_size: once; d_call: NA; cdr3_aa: CASSLALGVSLEQYF; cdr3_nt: TGTGCCAGCAGCTTAGCGCTGGGGGTCTCGCTCGAGCAGTACTTC
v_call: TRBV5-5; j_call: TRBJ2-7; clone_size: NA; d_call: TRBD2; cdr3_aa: CASSTGTSGRGIYEQYF; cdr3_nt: TGTGCCAGCAGCACCGGGACTAGCGGGAGGGGGATCTACGAGCAGTACTTC
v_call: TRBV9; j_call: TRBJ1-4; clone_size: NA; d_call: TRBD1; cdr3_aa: CASSPKGQRSNEKLFF; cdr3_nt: TGTGCCAGCAGCCCGAAGGGACAGAGGAGTAATGAAAAACTGTTTTTT
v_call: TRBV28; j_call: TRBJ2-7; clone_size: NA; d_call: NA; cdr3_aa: CASSQGVKSSYEQYF; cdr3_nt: TGTGCCAGCAGTCAAGGGGTAAAGAGCTCCTACGAGCAGTACTTC
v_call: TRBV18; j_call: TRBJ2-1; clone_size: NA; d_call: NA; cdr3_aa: CASSLSRGEGSYNEQFF; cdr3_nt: TGTGCCAGCTCACTATCGAGGGGGGAGGGCTCCTACAATGAGCAGTTCTTC
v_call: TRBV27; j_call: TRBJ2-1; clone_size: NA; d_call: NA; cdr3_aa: CASSYPSAEQFF; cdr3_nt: TGTGCCAGCAGCTACCCCTCGGCCGAGCAGTTCTTC
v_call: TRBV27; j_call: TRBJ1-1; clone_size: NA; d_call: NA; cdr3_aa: CASSGGMNTEAFF; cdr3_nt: TGTGCCAGCAGTGGGGGGATGAACACTGAAGCTTTCTTT
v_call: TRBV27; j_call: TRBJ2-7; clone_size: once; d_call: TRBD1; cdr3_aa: CASSRTGGSYEQYF; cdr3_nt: TGTGCCAGCAGTAGGACAGGGGGCTCCTACGAGCAGTACTTC
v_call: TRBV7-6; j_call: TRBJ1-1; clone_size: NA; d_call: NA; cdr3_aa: CASSLTGTYEAFF; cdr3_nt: TGTGCCAGCAGCCTAACCGGGACATACGAAGCTTTCTTT
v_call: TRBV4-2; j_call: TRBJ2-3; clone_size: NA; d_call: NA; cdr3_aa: CASSQASTDTQYF; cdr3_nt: TGTGCCAGCAGCCAGGCTAGCACAGATACGCAGTATTTT
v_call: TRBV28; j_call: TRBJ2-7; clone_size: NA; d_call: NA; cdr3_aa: CASSSPRRGYEQYF; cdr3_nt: TGTGCCAGCAGTTCACCCCGGAGAGGGTACGAGCAGTACTTC
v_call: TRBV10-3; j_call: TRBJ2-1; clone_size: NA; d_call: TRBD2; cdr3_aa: CAISESASGSPYNEQFF; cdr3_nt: TGTGCCATCAGTGAGTCAGCTAGCGGGAGCCCTTACAATGAGCAGTTCTTC
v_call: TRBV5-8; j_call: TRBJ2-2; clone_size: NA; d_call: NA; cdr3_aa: CASILTGPNTGELFF; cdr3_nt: TGTGCCAGCATCTTAACAGGCCCGAACACCGGGGAGCTGTTTTTT
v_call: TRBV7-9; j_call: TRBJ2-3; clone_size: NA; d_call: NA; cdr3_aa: CARGPRPSTDTQYF; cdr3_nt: TGTGCCAGGGGGCCGAGGCCTAGCACAGATACGCAGTATTTT
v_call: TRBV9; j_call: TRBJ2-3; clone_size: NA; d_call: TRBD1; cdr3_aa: CASSEQGVADTQYF; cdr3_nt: TGTGCCAGCAGCGAACAGGGGGTTGCAGATACGCAGTATTTT
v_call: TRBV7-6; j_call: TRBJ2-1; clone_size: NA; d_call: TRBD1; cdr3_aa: CASSLGTGASYNEQFF; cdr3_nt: TGTGCCAGCAGCTTAGGTACAGGGGCCTCCTACAATGAGCAGTTCTTC
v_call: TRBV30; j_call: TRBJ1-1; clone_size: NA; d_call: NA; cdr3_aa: CAWSALGGTEAFF; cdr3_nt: TGTGCCTGGAGTGCGTTGGGGGGCACTGAAGCTTTCTTT
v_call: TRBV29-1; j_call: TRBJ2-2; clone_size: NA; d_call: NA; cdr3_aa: CSGSVLGELFF; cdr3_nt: TGCAGCGGGTCAGTACTCGGGGAGCTGTTTTTT
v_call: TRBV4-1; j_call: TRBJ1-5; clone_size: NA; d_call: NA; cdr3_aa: CASSQEKDRIDQPQHF; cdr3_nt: TGCGCCAGCAGCCAAGAGAAGGACAGAATTGATCAGCCCCAGCATTTT
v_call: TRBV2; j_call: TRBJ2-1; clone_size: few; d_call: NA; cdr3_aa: CASKEGSGPKQFF; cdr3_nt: TGTGCCAGCAAGGAAGGTAGCGGTCCCAAGCAGTTCTTC
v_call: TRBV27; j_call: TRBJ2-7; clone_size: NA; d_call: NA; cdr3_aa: CASSEPGPQYEQYF; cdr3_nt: TGTGCCAGCAGTGAACCGGGACCCCAGTACGAGCAGTACTTC
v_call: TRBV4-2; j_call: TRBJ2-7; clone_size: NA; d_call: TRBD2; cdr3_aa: CASSQVTSGSPAYEQYF; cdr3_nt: TGTGCCAGCAGCCAAGTGACTAGCGGGAGTCCCGCCTACGAGCAGTACTTC
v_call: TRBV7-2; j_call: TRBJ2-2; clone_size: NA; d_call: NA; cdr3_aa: CASSDSLGTGELFF; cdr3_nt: TGTGCCAGCAGCGACAGTCTTGGCACCGGGGAGCTGTTTTTT
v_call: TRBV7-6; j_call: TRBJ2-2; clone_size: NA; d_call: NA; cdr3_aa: CASSLTGYTGELFF; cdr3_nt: TGTGCCAGCAGCCTAACTGGATACACCGGGGAGCTGTTTTTT
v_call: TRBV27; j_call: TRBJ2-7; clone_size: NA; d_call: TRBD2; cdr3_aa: CASSSRWTSGRSAFYEQYF; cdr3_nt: TGTGCCAGCAGTTCCCGATGGACTAGCGGGAGAAGTGCCTTCTACGAGCAGTACTTC
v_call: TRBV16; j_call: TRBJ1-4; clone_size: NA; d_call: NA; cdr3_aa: CASSQYGGGEKLFF; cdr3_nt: TGTGCCAGCAGCCAATACGGGGGCGGTGAAAAACTGTTTTTT
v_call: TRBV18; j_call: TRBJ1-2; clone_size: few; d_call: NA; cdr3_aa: CASSLTTDSNYGYTF; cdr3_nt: TGTGCCAGCTCACTAACGACAGATTCTAACTATGGCTACACCTTC
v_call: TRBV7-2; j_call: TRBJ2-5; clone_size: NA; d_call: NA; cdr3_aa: CASSNYRFQETQYF; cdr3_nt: TGTGCCAGCAGCAATTATAGGTTCCAAGAGACCCAGTACTTC
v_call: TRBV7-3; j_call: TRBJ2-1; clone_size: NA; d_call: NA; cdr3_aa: CASSTTGSSYNEQFF; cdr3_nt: TGTGCCAGCAGCACAACAGGGAGCTCCTACAATGAGCAGTTCTTC
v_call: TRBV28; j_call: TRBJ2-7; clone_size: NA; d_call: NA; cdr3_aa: CASSPSLAYEQYF; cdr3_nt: TGTGCCAGCAGTCCCTCTCTTGCCTACGAGCAGTACTTC
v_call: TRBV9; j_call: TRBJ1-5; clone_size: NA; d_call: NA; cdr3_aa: CASSAGNNQPQHF; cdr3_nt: TGTGCCAGCAGCGCAGGAAACAATCAGCCCCAGCATTTT
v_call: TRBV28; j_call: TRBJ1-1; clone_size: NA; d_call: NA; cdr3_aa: CASSSLTSREGGTEAFF; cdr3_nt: TGTGCCAGCAGCTCACTGACTAGCCGGGAAGGAGGCACTGAAGCTTTCTTT
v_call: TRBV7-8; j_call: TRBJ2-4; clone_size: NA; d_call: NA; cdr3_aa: CASSLGGAVKNIQYF; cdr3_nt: TGTGCCAGCAGCTTAGGTGGGGCGGTCAAAAACATTCAGTACTTC
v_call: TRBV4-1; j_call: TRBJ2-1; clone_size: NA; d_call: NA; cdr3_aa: CASSRRPSGTYNEQFF; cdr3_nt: TGCGCCAGCAGCAGACGTCCCTCCGGGACCTACAATGAGCAGTTCTTC
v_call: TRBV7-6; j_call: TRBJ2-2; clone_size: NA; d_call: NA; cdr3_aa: CASSLALSTGELFF; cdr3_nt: TGTGCCAGCAGCTTAGCGCTCAGCACCGGGGAGCTGTTTTTT
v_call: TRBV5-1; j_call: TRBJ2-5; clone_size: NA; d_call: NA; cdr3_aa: CASSFSNPYQETQYF; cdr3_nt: TGCGCCAGCAGCTTCTCGAACCCGTACCAAGAGACCCAGTACTTC
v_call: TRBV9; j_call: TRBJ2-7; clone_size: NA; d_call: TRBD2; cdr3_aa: CASSVGLAAYEQYF; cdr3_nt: TGTGCCAGCAGCGTTGGACTAGCGGCCTACGAGCAGTACTTC
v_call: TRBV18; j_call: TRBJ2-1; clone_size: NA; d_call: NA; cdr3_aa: CASSRDSYNEQFF; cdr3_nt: TGTGCCAGCTCACGGGACTCCTACAATGAGCAGTTCTTC
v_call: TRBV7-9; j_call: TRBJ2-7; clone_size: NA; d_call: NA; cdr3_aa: CAIPLFYEQYF; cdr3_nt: TGTGCCATCCCCCTCTTCTACGAGCAGTACTTC
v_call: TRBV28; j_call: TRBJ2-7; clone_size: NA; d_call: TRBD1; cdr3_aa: CASSFFGTGAAYEQYF; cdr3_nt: TGTGCCAGCAGTTTTTTTGGGACAGGTGCGGCCTACGAGCAGTACTTC
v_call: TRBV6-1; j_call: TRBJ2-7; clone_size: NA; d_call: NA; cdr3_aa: CASSEAGGRYYEQYF; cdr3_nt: TGTGCCAGCAGTGAAGCCGGGGGCAGATACTACGAGCAGTACTTC
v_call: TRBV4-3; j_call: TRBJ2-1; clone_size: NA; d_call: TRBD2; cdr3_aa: CASSQRLAGVDNEQFF; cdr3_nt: TGCGCCAGCAGCCAGAGACTAGCGGGAGTTGATAATGAGCAGTTCTTC
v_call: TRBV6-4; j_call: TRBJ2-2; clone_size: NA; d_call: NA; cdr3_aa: CASSDALGELFF; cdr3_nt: TGTGCCAGCAGTGATGCCCTGGGGGAGCTGTTTTTT
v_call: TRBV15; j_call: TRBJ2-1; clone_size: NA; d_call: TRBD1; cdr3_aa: CATSRLTGGWDEQFF; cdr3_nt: TGTGCCACCAGCAGACTGACAGGGGGTTGGGATGAGCAGTTCTTC